This TCR beta chain was sequenced for a study of cytotoxic CD8 clonotypes in ibrutinib-treated CLL. A single count supports this clone. The repertoire was sequenced with immunoSEQ multiplex PCR; TCRdb's copy has only in-frame clones and lacks some. This table has 150,000 to 200,000 clones, 70% to 90% appearing once. The CDR3 has 16 residues. Sequencing used PBMCs, obtained at disease progression, from a patient treated with ibrutinib. The clonotype was recovered from a human donor with chronic lymphocytic leukemia. The rearrangement joins TRBV21-1 to TRBJ2-7; TRBD1, the table's D call, was not compared with the DNA. TRBV21-1 is given as a pseudogene. CDR3 region: CASSKSAGPSSYEQYF. CDR3 in DNA: TGTGCCAGCAGCAAATCGGCAGGGCCCAGCTCCTACGAGCAGTACTTC.